One sample yielded the 5 T cell receptor beta chains listed below, sequenced in a study of cytomegalovirus exposure and HLA in healthy donors. Researchers ran the PCR with 60 Vbeta and 13 Jbeta primers. The method was immunoSEQ multiplex PCR; TCRdb's version includes in-frame clones alone and lacks a portion of them. This sample carries around 180,000 clones, 84% of them seen once, and the ten largest clones take around 5%. Specimen: PBMCs. These receptors all stem from a man between 18 and 35 years old in good health and CMV-seronegative.

The rearrangement links TRBV7-9 to TRBJ1-2, with D perhaps TRBD1 (5 bases). The CDR3 sequence is 15 residues long. Trimming shortened V by 0 bases and J by 6 bases, and 14 bases separated the two germline ends. CDR1 and CDR2 from the germline V gene are SEHNR and FQNEAQ (reference sequence). The CDR3 DNA follows: TGTGCCAGCAGCTTAGCGCTAAGACAGTTCGATGGCTACACCTTC. This translates into CASSLALRQFDGYTF.

This chain links TRBV21-1 with TRBJ2-3; TRBD1 reflects the table's D call only, with no check against the DNA. TRBV21-1 has pseudogene status. The CDR3 spans 18 residues. The CDR3: CASSKKRGRTGGADTQYF. The CDR3 DNA sequence: TGTGCCAGCAGCAAAAAGAGGGGACGGACAGGGGGCGCAGATACGCAGTATTTT.

This chain links TRBV27 with TRBJ2-3; 7 nucleotides align to TRBD2. This CDR3 region has 17 residues. CDR1 and CDR2 from the germline V gene are MNHEY and SMNVEV (reference sequence). V lost 4 bases to trimming and J lost 0 bases; unmatched junction nucleotides: 10. This CDR3 reads CASSYPGEAGSTDTQYF. CDR3 DNA: TGTGCCAGCAGTTATCCCGGCGAAGCGGGAAGCACAGATACGCAGTATTTT.

V and J are TRBV19 and TRBJ2-2; D gene ambiguous. Germline V gene sequence: CDR1 LNHDA, CDR2 SQIVND (reference sequence). The CDR3 sequence is 15 residues long. V dropped 3 bases and J dropped 2 bases, with 10 bases sitting between them. The CDR3 bases are TGTGCCAGTAGTATTGGGCAGTCTAACACCGGGGAGCTGTTTTTT. This translates into CASSIGQSNTGELFF.

The gene calls are TRBV5-1 and TRBJ2-3; 7 bases align to TRBD2. The CDR3 is made up of 15 amino acids. The junction had 9 bases not matched to a gene; V was cut back by 3 bases and J by 5 bases. CDR1 and CDR2 (germline): SGHRS, YFSETQ. The CDR3 sequence: CASSSRLAERDTQYF. CDR3 nucleotides: TGCGCCAGCAGCTCTCGACTAGCCGAGAGAGATACGCAGTATTTT. Full variable domain (missing parts from reference TRBV5-1 and TRBJ2-3): KAGVTQTPRYLIKTRGQQVTLSCSPISGHRSVSWYQQTPGQGLQFLFEYFSETQRNKGNFPGRFSGRQFSNSRSEMNVSTLELGDSALYLCASSSRLAERDTQYFGPGTRLTVL.